This is a list of T cell receptor beta chains from one sample in a study of shared clonotypes between healthy human individuals. The method was immunoSEQ multiplex PCR; TCRdb's version includes in-frame clones alone and lacks a portion of them. The table shows fewer than 1 million clones, with about 96% occurring only once. The source material was naive CD8+ T cells sorted from blood. Receptor source: a man aged 30 to 45 in good health. The CDR3 runs from the conserved cysteine through the conserved F or W. The D gene is left open where the match is weak. Part of the rows lack a size; the others show once, few, many or a class for expanded clones.

>TRBV6-5|NA|14|NA|TRBJ2-7
CASSPLDGAYEQYF
TGTGCCAGCAGTCCCCTGGACGGAGCCTACGAGCAGTACTTC
>TRBV27|NA|17|NA|TRBJ1-5
CASSLSKPGYSNQPQHF
TGTGCCAGCAGTTTATCGAAGCCAGGCTATAGCAATCAGCCCCAGCATTTT
>TRBV9|TRBD1|16|NA|TRBJ1-5
CASSGRTGEGNQPQHF
TGTGCCAGCAGCGGAAGGACAGGTGAGGGCAATCAGCCCCAGCATTTT
>TRBV2|NA|13|NA|TRBJ1-2
CASSEGGAYGYTF
TGTGCCAGCAGTGAGGGGGGAGCCTATGGCTACACCTTC
>TRBV2|TRBD2|15|NA|TRBJ2-7
CASSPGLAGGDEQYF
TGTGCCAGCTCTCCGGGACTAGCGGGAGGGGACGAGCAGTACTTC
>TRBV11-2|TRBD2|15|NA|TRBJ2-1
CASSSPGLADNEQFF
TGTGCCAGCAGCTCCCCGGGACTAGCAGACAATGAGCAGTTCTTC
>TRBV5-6|NA|16|NA|TRBJ2-1
CASSGALAGAYNEQFF
TGTGCCAGCAGCGGGGCCCTGGCAGGGGCCTACAATGAGCAGTTCTTC
>TRBV5-1|NA|15|NA|TRBJ1-1
CASSLVTGKDTEAFF
TGCGCCAGCAGCTTGGTTACAGGGAAAGACACTGAAGCTTTCTTT
>TRBV13|TRBD1|15|NA|TRBJ2-1
CASSKGQGISNEQFF
TGTGCCAGCAGCAAGGGACAGGGCATTAGCAATGAGCAGTTCTTC
>TRBV5-6|TRBD1|15|NA|TRBJ2-1
CASSGGQGARNEQFF
TGTGCCAGCAGCGGGGGACAGGGGGCGCGAAATGAGCAGTTCTTC
>TRBV29-1|NA|12|NA|TRBJ2-1
CSVEVGGHEQFF
TGCAGCGTTGAAGTGGGAGGTCATGAGCAGTTCTTC
>TRBV5-1|NA|11|NA|TRBJ2-2
CASSFQGELFF
TGCGCCAGCAGCTTCCAAGGGGAGCTGTTTTTT
>TRBV19|TRBD2|15|NA|TRBJ2-7
CASSRTGLREYEQYF
TGTGCCAGTAGTAGAACGGGACTAAGGGAGTACGAGCAGTACTTC
>TRBV7-9|TRBD1|13|NA|TRBJ1-2
CASSLDRADGYTF
TGTGCCAGCAGCTTGGACAGGGCCGATGGCTACACCTTC
>TRBV4-1|NA|13|NA|TRBJ2-7
CASRGGSSYEQYF
TGCGCCAGCCGAGGTGGCAGCTCCTACGAGCAGTACTTC
>TRBV10-2|NA|14|NA|TRBJ2-7
CATGLSAGTYEQYF
TGCGCCACCGGCCTTTCGGCTGGGACCTACGAGCAGTACTTC
>TRBV5-5|NA|13|NA|TRBJ1-1
CASSFGSELEAFF
TGTGCCAGCAGCTTTGGGTCAGAGCTGGAAGCTTTCTTT
>TRBV7-2|NA|13|once|TRBJ2-7
CASSHYVVYEQYF
TGTGCCAGCAGCCATTACGTCGTTTACGAGCAGTACTTC
>TRBV2|NA|14|NA|TRBJ2-1
CASSVGPGVHEQFF
TGTGCCAGCAGTGTAGGCCCGGGTGTACATGAGCAGTTCTTC
>TRBV4-1|NA|15|NA|TRBJ1-5
CASSQGSHGNQPQHF
TGCGCCAGCAGCCAAGGCTCCCATGGGAATCAGCCCCAGCATTTT
>TRBV11-2|NA|14|NA|TRBJ1-2
CASSLSLGAYGYTF
TGTGCCAGCAGTTTATCCTTGGGGGCTTATGGCTACACCTTC
>TRBV5-6|TRBD1|15|NA|TRBJ1-2
CASSLGGGFGYGYTF
TGTGCCAGCAGCTTGGGAGGGGGCTTTGGATATGGCTACACCTTC
>TRBV7-9|TRBD2|16|NA|TRBJ2-7
CASSSTSGRASYEQYF
TGTGCCAGCAGCTCGACTAGCGGGAGAGCTTCCTACGAGCAGTACTTC
>TRBV19|NA|14|NA|TRBJ2-1
CASSMVQNYNEQFF
TGTGCCAGTAGTATGGTACAGAACTACAATGAGCAGTTCTTC
>TRBV5-5|NA|15|NA|TRBJ1-4
CASSFFTGLDEKLFF
TGTGCCAGCAGCTTCTTCACAGGATTAGATGAAAAACTGTTTTTT
>TRBV15|TRBD2|17|NA|TRBJ2-1
CATSRDEAGYSYNEQFF
TGTGCCACCAGCAGAGATGAAGCGGGGTACTCCTACAATGAGCAGTTCTTC
>TRBV27|TRBD2|16|NA|TRBJ2-7
CASSPLAGSGPYEQYF
TGTGCCAGCAGTCCCCTAGCGGGATCCGGGCCCTACGAGCAGTACTTC
>TRBV6-5|NA|13|NA|TRBJ2-7
CASSFGGNYEQYF
TGTGCCAGCAGTTTTGGTGGGAACTACGAGCAGTACTTC
>TRBV7-5|NA|15|NA|TRBJ2-7
CARSFPDTSSYEQYF
TGTGCCAGAAGCTTTCCCGACACCAGCTCCTACGAGCAGTACTTC
>TRBV18|TRBD1|14|NA|TRBJ2-7
CASSDRDQPYEQYF
TGTGCCAGCTCCGACAGGGATCAACCCTACGAGCAGTACTTC
>TRBV9|NA|14|NA|TRBJ2-3
CASSEGSFPDTQYF
TGTGCCAGCAGTGAGGGTTCTTTTCCGGATACGCAGTATTTT
>TRBV20-1|TRBD2|11|NA|TRBJ2-5
CSARGGETQYF
TGCAGTGCCCGGGGGGGGGAGACCCAGTACTTC
>TRBV19|TRBD2|20|NA|TRBJ2-1
CASSIGLAGGTTWAYNEQFF
TGTGCCAGTAGTATCGGCTTGGCGGGAGGGACAACGTGGGCCTACAATGAGCAGTTCTTC
>TRBV13|NA|16|NA|TRBJ2-3
CASSSRDTRYPDTQYF
TGTGCCAGCAGCAGCCGGGACACCCGTTACCCAGATACGCAGTATTTT
>TRBV15|NA|13|NA|TRBJ1-1
CATSRGGGTEAFF
TGTGCCACCAGCAGAGGAGGGGGAACTGAAGCTTTCTTT
>TRBV15|TRBD1|15|NA|TRBJ2-3
CATGNRGDNTDTQYF
TGTGCCACAGGTAACAGGGGGGACAACACAGATACGCAGTATTTT
>TRBV11-2|NA|12|NA|TRBJ2-1
CASSSGQNEQFF
TGTGCCAGCAGCTCGGGACAAAATGAGCAGTTCTTC
>TRBV5-1|NA|18|NA|TRBJ2-2
CASRGPVREVAGTGELFF
TGCGCCAGCAGGGGACCTGTGAGGGAGGTCGCGGGGACCGGGGAGCTGTTTTTT
>TRBV9|NA|15|NA|TRBJ1-1
CASSVQGYSDTEAFF
TGTGCCAGCAGCGTACAGGGGTATTCGGACACTGAAGCTTTCTTT
>TRBV7-9|NA|14|NA|TRBJ2-5
CASSLTRGPETQYF
TGTGCCAGCAGTTTGACCCGGGGACCAGAGACCCAGTACTTC
>TRBV10-3|TRBD1|16|once|TRBJ2-1
CAISGQGASSYNEQFF
TGTGCCATCAGTGGACAGGGTGCAAGCTCCTACAATGAGCAGTTCTTC
>TRBV27|NA|14|NA|TRBJ2-7
CASTGGSVLHEQYF
TGTGCCAGCACGGGGGGCTCGGTTCTCCACGAGCAGTACTTC
>TRBV29-1|NA|13|NA|TRBJ2-7
CSVTGTQMDEQYF
TGCAGCGTCACCGGGACCCAAATGGACGAGCAGTACTTC
>TRBV6-1|NA|19|NA|TRBJ2-2
CASSEEAIPILFSTGELFF
TGTGCCAGCAGTGAAGAGGCAATCCCCATCCTATTTTCCACCGGGGAGCTGTTTTTT
>TRBV28|TRBD1|15|NA|TRBJ2-1
CASSSRGYSYNEQFF
TGTGCCAGCAGTAGCAGGGGGTACTCCTACAATGAGCAGTTCTTC
>TRBV19|NA|14|NA|TRBJ2-3
CASSIAGDPRAQYF
TGTGCCAGTAGTATAGCGGGGGACCCCAGGGCGCAGTATTTT
>TRBV27|TRBD2|19|once|TRBJ2-3
CASSHPGLAVTNSTDTQYF
TGTGCCAGCAGTCACCCGGGACTAGCGGTAACCAATAGCACAGATACGCAGTATTTT
>TRBV2|NA|15|NA|TRBJ2-3
CASSSHAEFTDTQYF
TGTGCCAGCAGTTCTCATGCCGAATTCACAGATACGCAGTATTTT
>TRBV5-1|NA|16|NA|TRBJ2-1
CASSAEAGATYNEQFF
TGCGCCAGCAGCGCCGAGGCGGGGGCTACCTACAATGAGCAGTTCTTC
>TRBV5-1|TRBD2|15|once|TRBJ2-7
CASSSLAGGSYEQYF
TGCGCCAGCAGCTCACTAGCGGGAGGGTCCTACGAGCAGTACTTC
>TRBV7-9|NA|14|NA|TRBJ2-1
CASSLDRKDNEQFF
TGTGCCAGCAGCTTAGACCGTAAAGACAATGAGCAGTTCTTC
>TRBV9|TRBD2|17|NA|TRBJ2-7
CASSVGGGGLVTYEQYF
TGTGCCAGCAGCGTAGGAGGCGGGGGACTAGTAACCTACGAGCAGTACTTC
>TRBV11-2|NA|11|once|TRBJ2-1
CASSSGGEQFF
TGTGCCAGCAGCTCCGGGGGTGAGCAGTTCTTC
>TRBV6-1|TRBD1|15|NA|TRBJ1-2
CASSELGQGRYGYTF
TGTGCCAGCAGTGAATTGGGACAGGGGCGATATGGCTACACCTTC
>TRBV5-4|NA|15|NA|TRBJ2-2
CASSLVSGNTGELFF
TGTGCCAGCAGCTTGGTTAGCGGGAACACCGGGGAGCTGTTTTTT
>TRBV25-1|TRBD2|16|NA|TRBJ2-1
CASSEWTSGHYNEQFF
TGTGCCAGCAGTGAATGGACTAGTGGTCACTACAATGAGCAGTTCTTC
>TRBV11-1|TRBD2|12|NA|TRBJ2-1
CASSGLEHEQFF
TGTGCCAGCAGCGGACTAGAACATGAGCAGTTCTTC
>TRBV5-6|TRBD1|16|once|TRBJ2-7
CASSLLGTAIIYEQYF
TGTGCCAGCAGCCTACTCGGGACAGCGATAATCTACGAGCAGTACTTC
>TRBV6-5|NA|14|NA|TRBJ2-1
CASSSLNGDNEQFF
TGTGCCAGCAGTTCCCTAAACGGGGACAATGAGCAGTTCTTC
>TRBV9|TRBD2|14|NA|TRBJ2-7
CASSAGTNTYEQYF
TGTGCCAGCAGCGCCGGGACTAACACCTACGAGCAGTACTTC